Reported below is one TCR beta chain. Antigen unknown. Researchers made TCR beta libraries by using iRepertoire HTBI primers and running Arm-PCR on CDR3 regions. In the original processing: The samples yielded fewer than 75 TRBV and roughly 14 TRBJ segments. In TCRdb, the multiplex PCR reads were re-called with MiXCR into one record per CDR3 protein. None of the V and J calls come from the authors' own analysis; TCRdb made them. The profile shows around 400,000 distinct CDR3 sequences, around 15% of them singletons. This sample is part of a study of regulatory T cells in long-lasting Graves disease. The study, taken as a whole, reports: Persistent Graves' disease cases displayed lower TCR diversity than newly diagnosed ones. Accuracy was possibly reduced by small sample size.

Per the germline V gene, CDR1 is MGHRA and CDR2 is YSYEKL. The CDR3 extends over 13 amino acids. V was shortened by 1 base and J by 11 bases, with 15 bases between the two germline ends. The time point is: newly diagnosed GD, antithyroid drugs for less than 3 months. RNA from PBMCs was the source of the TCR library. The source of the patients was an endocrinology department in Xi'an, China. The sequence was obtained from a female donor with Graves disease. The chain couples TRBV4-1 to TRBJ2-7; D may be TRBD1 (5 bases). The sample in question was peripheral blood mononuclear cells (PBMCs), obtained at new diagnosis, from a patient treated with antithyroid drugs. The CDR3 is CASSQVVQEREYF. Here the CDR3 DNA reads TGCGCCAGCAGCCAAGTGGTACAGGAAAGGGAGTACTTC.